This T cell receptor beta chain came from a study of glioma-infiltrating T cells after dendritic cell vaccination. Points from the study as a whole: Survival was not directly related to TCR clonality in these patients.

This sample's time point: after dendritic cell vaccination, including at tumor progression/relapse. Patients had residual fresh-frozen tumor tissue and more than two years of survival data. All glioblastoma patients lacked an isocitrate dehydrogenase mutation. In the case of this clone: Its cognate antigen is unknown.

The V segment lost 3 bases and the J segment 2 bases; nucleotides outside the gene matches: 9. The length of the CDR3 is 18 residues. In germline, CDR1 is MGHRA, CDR2 YSYEKL. The PCR used 60 V beta and 13 J beta primers. Method: immunoSEQ multiplex PCR; TCRdb's copy keeps in-frame clones and lacks some. This table has 75,000 to 85,000 clones, around 87% appearing once. The sample was blood, taken after dendritic cell vaccination. The rearrangement joins TRBV4-1 to TRBJ2-6, with 8 bases fitting TRBD2. The TCR comes from a human donor with glioblastoma. The CDR3 nucleotides are TGCGCCAGCAGCCAGGGAGGGACTAGACAGCCTGGGGCCAACGTCCTGACTTTC. Its translation: CASSQGGTRQPGANVLTF.